This T cell receptor (beta chain) was observed in a study of blood T cell repertoires in COVID-19. Study background: Sources were T cells, B-cell-depleted T cells, or PBMCs; the material itself was cDNA or gDNA.

The V gene's germline CDR1 is MGHRA and CDR2 YSYEKL. V shed 4 bases and J 7 bases; nucleotides not matched to a gene: 17. CDR3 length: 18 residues. Seattle patients were enrolled during active infection and followed longitudinally. Using immunoSEQ multiplex PCR, the repertoire was profiled, and TCRdb retains in-frame clones only, with some absent. This sample yields 150,000 to 200,000 clones, of which 70% to 90% are seen a single time; approximately 11% belongs to the top ten. Sequencing was performed on peripheral blood. J is TRBJ2-2 and V is TRBV4-1; 8 bases agree with TRBD2. This TCR was sampled from a woman between 55 and 75 years old with COVID-19, enrolled during active disease. The CDR3 sequence: CASSRTSGGAGVGGELFF. CDR3 coding DNA: TGCGCCAGCAGCCGGACCTCCGGGGGAGCGGGAGTGGGCGGGGAGCTGTTTTTT.